Listed below are T cell receptor beta chains from one sample, sequenced in a study of PD-1 blockade in classical Hodgkin lymphoma. Using immunoSEQ multiplex PCR, the repertoire was profiled, and TCRdb retains in-frame clones only, with some absent. Of 11,000 to 15,000 clones listed, about 86% are singletons. The specimen comprised peripheral blood mononuclear cells (PBMCs), sampled before the second cycle of nivolumab. The receptors come from a human donor with classical Hodgkin lymphoma. The CDR3 runs from the conserved cysteine through the conserved F or W. A D gene is named only where the DNA matches it firmly. Some rows mark clone size as missing; the rest say once, few, many or name a class of expanded clone.

-,TRBJ2-1,TRBV11-2,16,TRBD1,TGTGCCAGCAGCTTAGTAGGGACAGTCTCCTACAATGAGCAGTTCTTC,CASSLVGTVSYNEQFF
-,TRBJ2-5,TRBV29-1,15,-,TGCAGCGTTGGAAAGCAGGGTAGCATGGTGGGGACCCAGTACTTC,CSVGKQGSMVGTQYF
-,TRBJ1-2,TRBV7-2,17,-,TGTGCCAGCAGCTCAAGAGACGGGCAGGGAGGGCTCTATGGCTACACCTTC,CASSSRDGQGGLYGYTF
-,TRBJ1-1,TRBV27,17,-,TGTGCCAGCAGTTTCCTCTTCTCGGACAGAATGAACACTGAAGCTTTCTTT,CASSFLFSDRMNTEAFF
once,TRBJ2-7,TRBV9,13,-,TGTGCCAGCAGCGATGAACAGGGCTACGAGCAGTACTTC,CASSDEQGYEQYF
-,TRBJ1-1,TRBV18,14,-,TGTGCCAGCTCACTTGGGACGACGAACACTGAAGCTTTCTTT,CASSLGTTNTEAFF
-,TRBJ1-3,TRBV5-6,17,TRBD1,TGTGCCAGCAGCTTAAGACAGGGAGGGTCGTACGGAAACACCATATATTTT,CASSLRQGGSYGNTIYF
few,TRBJ1-5,TRBV5-5,13,-,TGTGCCAGCAGCATAATGCCCAATCAGCCCCAGCATTTT,CASSIMPNQPQHF
-,TRBJ1-1,TRBV7-9,13,-,TGTGCCAGTCTGGGGCAGGGACATCCTGAAGCTTTCTTT,CASLGQGHPEAFF
few,TRBJ1-1,TRBV29-1,12,-,TGCAGCGTCGACAGGTGGGAGACTGAAGCTTTCTTT,CSVDRWETEAFF
-,TRBJ1-4,TRBV2,14,-,TGTGCCAGCAGTGCATCCCAGGCCGATGAAAAACTGTTTTTT,CASSASQADEKLFF
-,TRBJ2-7,TRBV9,13,-,TGTGCCAGCAGCGTAGCTGGTAGCCGGGAGCAGTACTTC,CASSVAGSREQYF
-,TRBJ1-3,TRBV28,16,-,TGTGCCAGCACCCTCCCGGGGGCCTTACCTGGAAACACCATATATTTT,CASTLPGALPGNTIYF
-,TRBJ1-5,TRBV27,14,-,TGTGCCAGCAGTCCCAGACGGCGCAATCAGCCCCAGCATTTT,CASSPRRRNQPQHF
-,TRBJ2-7,TRBV6-5,15,TRBD1,TGTGCCAGCAGTTATCGGGACAGGGGGTGGTACGAGCAGTACTTC,CASSYRDRGWYEQYF
few,TRBJ1-4,TRBV12-5,11,-,TGTGCTAGTGGTTTGAAAGGAAAACTGTTTTTT,CASGLKGKLFF
once,TRBJ1-1,TRBV19,14,-,TGTGCCAGTAGTATAAGACAGAGGAACACTGAAGCTTTCTTT,CASSIRQRNTEAFF
-,TRBJ1-3,TRBV25-1,14,-,TGTGCCAGTTGGTCAGGGTCCTCTGGAAACACCATATATTTT,CASWSGSSGNTIYF
few,TRBJ2-7,TRBV27,16,-,TGTGCCAGCACCCTCCGGAAGGGGCCGGGCGTGGACGAGCAGTACTTC,CASTLRKGPGVDEQYF
-,TRBJ1-1,TRBV4-1,14,-,TGCGCCAGCAGCCAAGTTTGGCTGAACACTGAAGCTTTCTTT,CASSQVWLNTEAFF
-,TRBJ2-7,TRBV7-6,17,TRBD1,TGTGCCAGCAGCTTCCTTTCGACAGGGACGATCCGATACGAGCAGTACTTC,CASSFLSTGTIRYEQYF
-,TRBJ2-7,TRBV19,14,-,TGTGCCAGTAGTTCCGCGGCGGGGTCATACGAGCAGTACTTC,CASSSAAGSYEQYF
-,TRBJ1-3,TRBV9,17,-,TGTGCCAGCAGCGTAGCGTTGAAAGGGAAGGGTGGAAACACCATATATTTT,CASSVALKGKGGNTIYF
-,TRBJ2-2,TRBV5-4,16,TRBD2,TGTGCCAGCAGCTTGGCCGGGACTAGGAGCACCGGGGAGCTGTTTTTT,CASSLAGTRSTGELFF
-,TRBJ2-7,TRBV2,13,-,TGTGCCAGCACCCCCTACGACTCCTACGAGCAGTACTTC,CASTPYDSYEQYF
-,TRBJ1-1,TRBV29-1,13,-,TGCAGCGTTGTCAGCCCCGGGGAGACTGAAGCTTTCTTT,CSVVSPGETEAFF
-,TRBJ1-4,TRBV28,14,-,TGTGCCAGCAAAAACAGAGTTATGAATGAAAAACTGTTTTTT,CASKNRVMNEKLFF
few,TRBJ1-6,TRBV9,15,-,TGTGCCAGCAGCGCCGAACAGGGAAGGCTTTCACCCCTCCACTTT,CASSAEQGRLSPLHF
-,TRBJ2-3,TRBV9,17,-,TGTGCCAGCAGCCCCAGCGGACTCAATGTCCGCACAGATACGCAGTATTTT,CASSPSGLNVRTDTQYF
-,TRBJ1-2,TRBV5-1,12,-,TGCGCCAGCAGCCCGGACATTTATGGCTACACCTTC,CASSPDIYGYTF
-,TRBJ1-5,TRBV7-8,15,TRBD1,TGTGCCAGCAGCTTATCGACAGGGAGCAATCAGCCCCAGCATTTT,CASSLSTGSNQPQHF
-,TRBJ1-1,TRBV5-1,13,-,TGCGCCAGCAGTCCCTCTGGGGGCACTGAAGCTTTCTTT,CASSPSGGTEAFF
-,TRBJ1-6,TRBV7-2,13,-,TGTGCCAGCCTGGGACAAATTAATTCACCCCTCCACTTT,CASLGQINSPLHF
-,TRBJ2-2,TRBV6-6,14,-,TGTGCCAGCAGGGCCGGGACCGGGGGCGGGGAGCTGTTTTTT,CASRAGTGGGELFF
-,TRBJ1-6,TRBV21-1,17,-,TGTGCCAGCAGCAAAGCGAGGACAGGCCGGGAATTTGGACCCCTCCACTTT,CASSKARTGREFGPLHF
-,TRBJ1-2,TRBV5-1,15,TRBD1,TGCGCCAGCAGCCTTGACCTACAGGGGGCAAAACGGTACACCTTC,CASSLDLQGAKRYTF
-,TRBJ1-1,TRBV5-1,16,-,TGCGCCAGCAGCTTGGCCCCAGGGGCCCTGAACACTGAAGCTTTCTTT,CASSLAPGALNTEAFF
-,TRBJ1-1,TRBV29-1,16,-,TGCAGCGTTGAAGGGTGGGCGGGGGGCTTGAACACTGAAGCTTTCTTT,CSVEGWAGGLNTEAFF
-,TRBJ2-5,TRBV19,14,-,TGTGCCAGTACAGGTCTGGAGGAGAAAGAGACCCAGTACTTC,CASTGLEEKETQYF
-,TRBJ1-1,TRBV19,14,-,TGTGCCAGTAGCACCCAAGGGTTGAACACTGAAGCTTTCTTT,CASSTQGLNTEAFF
-,TRBJ2-2,TRBV2,13,TRBD1,TGTGCCAGCAGTTCACAGGGGACGGGGGAGCTGTTTTTT,CASSSQGTGELFF
few,TRBJ2-5,TRBV6-5,13,-,TGTGCCAGCAGAAGACTCGTACAAGAGACCCAGTACTTC,CASRRLVQETQYF
-,TRBJ2-1,TRBV5-1,15,TRBD1,TGCGCCAGCAGCACTGGACAGGGATCCTACAATGAGCAGTTCTTC,CASSTGQGSYNEQFF
-,TRBJ1-2,TRBV6-6,13,-,TGTGCCAGCAAGAATCAAGGGGCGGGAGGCTACACCTTC,CASKNQGAGGYTF
-,TRBJ1-1,TRBV6-5,13,-,TGTGCCAGCAGTTACGGGGGTGGCACTGAAGCTTTCTTT,CASSYGGGTEAFF
-,TRBJ2-1,TRBV19,15,TRBD1,TGTGCCAGTAGTATGTTCCAGGGGGTTAACAATGAGCAGTTCTTC,CASSMFQGVNNEQFF
-,TRBJ1-1,TRBV5-1,14,-,TGCACCAGCAGAGAACAGGGTCCTCCCACTGAAGCTTTCTTT,CTSREQGPPTEAFF